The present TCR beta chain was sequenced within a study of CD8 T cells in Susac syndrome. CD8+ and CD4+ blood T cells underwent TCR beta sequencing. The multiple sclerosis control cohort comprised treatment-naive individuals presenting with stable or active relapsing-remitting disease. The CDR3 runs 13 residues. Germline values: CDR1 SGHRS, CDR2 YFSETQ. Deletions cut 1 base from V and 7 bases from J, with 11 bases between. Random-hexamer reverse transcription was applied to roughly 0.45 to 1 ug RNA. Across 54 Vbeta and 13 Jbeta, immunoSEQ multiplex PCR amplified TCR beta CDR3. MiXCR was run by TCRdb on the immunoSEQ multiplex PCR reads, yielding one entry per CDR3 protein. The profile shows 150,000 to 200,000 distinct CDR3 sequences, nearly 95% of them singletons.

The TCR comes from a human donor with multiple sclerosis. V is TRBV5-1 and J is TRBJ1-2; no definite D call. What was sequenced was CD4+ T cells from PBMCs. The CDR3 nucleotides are TGCGCCAGCAGCTTGTCTTCCCCGGCTGGCTACACCTTC. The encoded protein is CASSLSSPAGYTF.